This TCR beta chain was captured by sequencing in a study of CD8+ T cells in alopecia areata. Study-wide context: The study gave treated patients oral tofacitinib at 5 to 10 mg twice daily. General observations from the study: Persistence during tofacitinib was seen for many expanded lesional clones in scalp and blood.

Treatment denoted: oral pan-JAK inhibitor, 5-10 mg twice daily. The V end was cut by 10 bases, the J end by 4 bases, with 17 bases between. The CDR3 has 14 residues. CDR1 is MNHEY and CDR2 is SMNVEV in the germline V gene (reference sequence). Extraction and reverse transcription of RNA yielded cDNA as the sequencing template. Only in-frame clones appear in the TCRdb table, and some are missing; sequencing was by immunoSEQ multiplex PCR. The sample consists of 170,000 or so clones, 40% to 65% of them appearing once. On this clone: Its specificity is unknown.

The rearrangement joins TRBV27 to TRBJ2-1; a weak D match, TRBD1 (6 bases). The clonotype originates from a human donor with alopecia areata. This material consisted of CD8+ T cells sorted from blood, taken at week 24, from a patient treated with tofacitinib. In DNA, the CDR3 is TGTGCCACCGCCCTATACAGGGAATACAATGAGCAGTTCTTC. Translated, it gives CATALYREYNEQFF.